This TCR beta chain stems from a study of identical twins. TCRdb reprocessed the 5' RACE reads with MiXCR, giving one entry per CDR3 protein. The repertoire holds roughly 480,000 distinct CDR3 sequences, roughly 26% seen once, with 2.5% to 3.5% in the top ten. CDR1 and CDR2 (germline): SGHRS, YFSETQ. The V end lost 2 bases, the J end lost 0 bases, and 12 bases lay between the germline ends. The length of the CDR3 is 17 residues. General study points: Cross-sectional statistical analysis, not tracking of the same donors, underpinned the conclusions.

As concerns this clonotype: Its specificity is not known.

These data were also filed under a second study, of T cells expressing NK-cell markers.

This sequence joins TRBV5-1 and TRBJ2-6, with D perhaps being TRBD1 or TRBD2 (5 bases each). This TCR was sampled from a young woman in good health. Material for sequencing was CD4+ T cells sorted from blood. The CDR3: CASSFGTGNSGANVLTF. CDR3 nucleotides: TGCGCCAGCAGCTTCGGGACCGGGAACTCTGGGGCCAACGTCCTGACTTTC.